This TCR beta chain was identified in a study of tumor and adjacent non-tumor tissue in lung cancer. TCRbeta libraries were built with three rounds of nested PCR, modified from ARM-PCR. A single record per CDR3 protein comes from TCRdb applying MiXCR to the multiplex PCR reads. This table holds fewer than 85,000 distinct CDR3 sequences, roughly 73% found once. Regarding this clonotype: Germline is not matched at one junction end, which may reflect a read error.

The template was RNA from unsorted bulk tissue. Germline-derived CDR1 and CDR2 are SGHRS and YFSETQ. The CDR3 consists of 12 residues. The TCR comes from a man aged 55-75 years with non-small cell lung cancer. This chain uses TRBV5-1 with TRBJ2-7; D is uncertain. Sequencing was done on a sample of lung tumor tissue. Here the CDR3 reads CASSSNTNEHYF. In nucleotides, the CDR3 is TGCGCCAGCAGCTCCAACACGAACGAGCATTACTTC.